The 25 T cell receptor beta chains in this list originate from one sample, sequenced in a study of shared clonotypes between healthy human individuals. Only in-frame clones appear in the TCRdb table, and some are missing; sequencing was by immunoSEQ multiplex PCR. The table includes 180,000 or so clones, roughly 91% detected once. Input material: naive CD4+ T cells sorted from blood. Noted subset: CD45RA+ positively selected. The receptors were sampled from a woman between 25 and 40 years old in good health.

This clone was recorded only once. The chain links TRBV4-1 to TRBJ1-5; tentatively, D is TRBD1 (5 bases). CDR1 MGHRA and CDR2 YSYEKL come from the germline V gene. V gave up 3 bases and J gave up 1 base, with 19 bases separating them. The CDR3 is 18 amino acids. The CDR3 bases are TGCGCCAGCAGCCATATCAGCAGGGAGCCGGTAAGCAATCAGCCCCAGCATTTT. It translates to CASSHISREPVSNQPQHF.

The V gene is TRBV6-1, the J gene TRBJ2-6, with D perhaps TRBD1 (5 bases). The CDR3 runs to 17 residues. CDR1 is MNHNS, CDR2 SASEGT, per germline. Trimming took off 0 bases at V and 2 bases at J, with 11 bases between the two ends. CDR3 nucleotides: TGTGCCAGCAGTGAAGCCGCAGGGTCTACTGGGGCCAACGTCCTGACTTTC. Translated: CASSEAAGSTGANVLTF.

V gene TRBV7-9 combines with J gene TRBJ1-2; D possibly corresponds to TRBD1 (5 bases). The CDR3 runs to 11 residues. Germline V gene lookup returns CDR1 SEHNR and CDR2 FQNEAQ (reference sequence). V lost 6 bases and J lost 8, with 10 bases in between. The CDR3 protein is CASSVGDGYTF. CDR3 in DNA: TGTGCCAGCAGTGTTGGGGACGGCTACACCTTC.

This chain uses TRBV27 with TRBJ1-1; TRBD1 might be the D (6 bases). The CDR3 runs 15 residues. CDR1 is MNHEY and CDR2 is SMNVEV in the germline V gene (reference sequence). V lost 6 bases, J lost 3 bases, and 17 bases lay in between. CDR3 sequence: CASRGAGTLDTEAFF. Here the CDR3 DNA reads TGTGCCAGCAGAGGGGCCGGGACACTTGACACTGAAGCTTTCTTT.

The chain couples TRBV28 to TRBJ1-4, with D unresolved. The germline V and J ends were trimmed by 2 bases and 8 bases, with 9 bases remaining between them. Germline assignment: CDR1 MDHEN and CDR2 SYDVKM. This CDR3 contains 13 residues. The DNA of the CDR3 is TGTGCCAGCAGTTTAGTCAGTTGGGAAAAACTGTTTTTT. Its protein product is CASSLVSWEKLFF.

This clone has only one observation. The chain joins TRBV28 to TRBJ1-2; no definite D call. The germline gives CDR1 MDHEN, CDR2 SYDVKM. The CDR3 runs to 14 residues. The V gene lost 2 bases and the J gene lost 0 bases, with 7 bases spanning the gap. The CDR3 reads CASSLQATNYGYTF. DNA for the CDR3: TGTGCCAGCAGTTTACAGGCCACTAACTATGGCTACACCTTC.

The chain couples TRBV5-4 to TRBJ2-2; 9 bases are shared with TRBD2. From germline, CDR1 is SGHNT and CDR2 YYREEE (reference sequence). Trimming took 1 base from V and 7 from J; bases not matched to a gene: 8. The CDR3 totals 16 residues. The CDR3 DNA follows: TGTGCCAGCAGCTTGCGGGCTAGCGGGATAGGCGGGGAGCTGTTTTTT. It translates to CASSLRASGIGGELFF.

The V call is TRBV19, the J call TRBJ1-4; D gene uncertain. The CDR3 spans 14 residues. Germline V CDR1 and CDR2: LNHDA, SQIVND (reference sequence). V gave up 3 bases and J gave up 0 bases, with 5 bases separating them. This CDR3 is CASSMYATNEKLFF. The CDR3 nucleotides are TGTGCCAGTAGTATGTATGCAACTAATGAAAAACTGTTTTTT.

The rearrangement joins TRBV15 to TRBJ2-7, with D tentatively TRBD2 (5 bases). CDR1 and CDR2 from the germline V gene are LNHNV and YYDKDF (reference sequence). V was pared by 0 bases and J by 2 bases, with 14 bases between. The CDR3 loop spans 16 amino acids. This CDR3 is CATSRDALASPYEQYF. CDR3 bases: TGTGCCACCAGCAGAGATGCTTTAGCGTCTCCCTACGAGCAGTACTTC.

The rearrangement uses TRBV6-5 and TRBJ2-1, with 8 bases fitting TRBD2. The CDR3 contains 16 residues. The junction had 5 bases not matched to a gene; V was cut back by 0 bases and J by 4 bases. Germline-derived CDR1 and CDR2 are MNHEY and SVGAGI. The CDR3 nucleotides read TGTGCCAGCAGTTACTCAGGCGGGAGGAGGTACAATGAGCAGTTCTTC. Amino acids: CASSYSGGRRYNEQFF.

The V and J genes are TRBV18 and TRBJ2-5; 7 bases agree with TRBD1. The V gene's germline CDR1 is KGHSH and CDR2 LQKENI. The CDR3 spans 15 residues. V lost 5 bases, J lost 2 bases, and 8 bases stayed unmatched. The CDR3 DNA reads TGTGCCAGCTCAGCACGGACAGGCGGACAAGAGACCCAGTACTTC. Protein product: CASSARTGGQETQYF.

The genes are TRBV5-1 and TRBJ1-2, with D tentatively TRBD1 (6 bases). Germline V gene lookup returns CDR1 SGHRS and CDR2 YFSETQ. This CDR3 is 15 amino acids long. Between the trimmed V and J ends, which lost 4 bases and 4 bases, there was a span of 17 bases. The DNA for the CDR3 is TGCGCCAGCAGCCTGGGACAAGGGGTCGGCTATGGCTACACCTTC. As protein: CASSLGQGVGYGYTF. Drawing the rest from reference TRBV5-1 and TRBJ1-2, the complete variable domain is KAGVTQTPRYLIKTRGQQVTLSCSPISGHRSVSWYQQTPGQGLQFLFEYFSETQRNKGNFPGRFSGRQFSNSRSEMNVSTLELGDSALYLCASSLGQGVGYGYTFGSGTRLTVV.

CDR3 DNA sequence: TGTGCCAGCAGTTTATCGGCAGATCACACCGGGGAGCTGTTTTTT. This encodes CASSLSADHTGELFF. The gene calls are TRBV28 and TRBJ2-2; D not resolved. The CDR3 extends over 15 amino acids. Trimming cost V 1 base and J 3 bases, with 9 bases left between them. CDR1 and CDR2 (germline): MDHEN, SYDVKM.

The chain employs TRBV5-1 and TRBJ2-6, with D maybe TRBD1 (6 bases). CDR1 is SGHRS and CDR2 is YFSETQ in the germline V gene. This CDR3 has 15 residues. The V gene lost 4 bases and the J gene lost 4 bases, with 12 bases spanning the gap. The CDR3 loop is CASSSTGNGANVLTF. The CDR3, as DNA: TGCGCCAGCAGCAGCACAGGGAACGGGGCCAACGTCCTGACTTTC.

The J gene is TRBJ2-5, the V gene TRBV19; 9 nucleotides match TRBD1. The J call is in doubt because the DNA end fits TRBJ2-7 better. This CDR3 has 16 residues. The germline V gene encodes CDR1 LNHDA and CDR2 SQIVND (reference sequence). CDR3 region: CASSTPTGTGNYEQYF. DNA for the CDR3: TGTGCCAGTAGTACACCGACCGGGACAGGGAACTACGAGCAGTACTTC.

In DNA form, the CDR3 reads TGTGCCATCAGTGACCCGGGACAGGGGATATACGAGCAGTACTTC. This translates into CAISDPGQGIYEQYF. The chain joins TRBV10-3 to TRBJ2-7, with TRBD1 matching over 10 bases. CDR3 size: 15 residues. V trimming: 3 bases; J trimming: 4 bases; junction bases outside the gene matches: 6. Germline V gene sequence: CDR1 ENHRY, CDR2 SYGVKD.

CDR3 region: CASSDTRLNYGYTF. The CDR3, as DNA: TGTGCCAGCAGTGATACCCGTTTGAACTATGGCTACACCTTC. The chain combines TRBV2 with TRBJ1-2; D gene uncertain. Germline assignment: CDR1 SNHLY and CDR2 FYNNEI. Deletions cut 3 bases from V and 2 bases from J, with 10 bases between. The length of the CDR3 is 14 residues.

The genes are TRBV28 and TRBJ2-5; 8 positions match TRBD1. The DNA matches TRBJ2-7 better at its end, which makes the J call doubtful. The CDR3 sequence is 16 residues long. CDR1 MDHEN and CDR2 SYDVKM come from the germline V gene. The CDR3 loop is CASSLSRTGFSYEQYF. The CDR3, as DNA: TGTGCCAGCAGTTTGTCCAGGACAGGGTTTTCCTACGAGCAGTACTTC.

This sequence joins TRBV30 and TRBJ1-2; maybe TRBD1 (5 bases). V was pared by 7 bases and J by 0 bases, with 18 bases between. The CDR3 loop spans 15 amino acids. Germline values: CDR1 GTSNPN, CDR2 SVGIG (reference sequence). This CDR3 is CAYLGPVDANYGYTF. The CDR3 coding sequence is TGTGCCTACCTGGGACCTGTGGACGCTAACTATGGCTACACCTTC.

The chain links TRBV6-1 to TRBJ2-6, with TRBD1 matching over 7 bases. The CDR3 sequence is 18 residues long. The germline V gene has CDR1 MNHNS and CDR2 SASEGT. The junction had 7 bases not matched to a gene; V was cut back by 0 bases and J by 2 bases. CDR3 loop: CASSEAPTGLTGANVLTF. In DNA, the CDR3 is TGTGCCAGCAGTGAAGCACCGACAGGGCTGACTGGGGCCAACGTCCTGACTTTC.

About this clone: This is likely a read error, given that the CDR3 carries no conserved phenylalanine or tryptophan at its end. The DNA is left out, because the CDR3 cannot be placed on it with certainty; the CDR3 is given as TCRdb lists it. This chain joins TRBV6-6 and TRBJ2-7. The CDR3 contains 13 residues when both ends are counted. CDR1 and CDR2 from the germline V gene are MNHNY and SVGAGI (reference sequence). CDR3 amino acids: CASRDPGTQQFHL.

V and J are TRBV30 and TRBJ1-5, with D hard to call. This CDR3 is 13 amino acids long. V lost 2 bases and J 4 bases, leaving 9 bases between the germline ends. Per germline, CDR1 GTSNPN and CDR2 SVGIG (reference sequence). CDR3 protein: CAWSNGLNQPQHF. CDR3 in DNA: TGTGCCTGGAGTAACGGGTTAAATCAGCCCCAGCATTTT.

This chain connects TRBV7-9 to TRBJ2-3, with D perhaps matching TRBD1 (5 bases). This CDR3 is 15 amino acids long. V lost 5 bases and J lost 3, with 15 bases in between. Germline-derived CDR1 and CDR2 are SEHNR and FQNEAQ (reference sequence). CDR3 DNA: TGTGCCAGCAGCCCCCAGGCAGGGATAACAGATACGCAGTATTTT. This gives the protein CASSPQAGITDTQYF.

The J gene is TRBJ1-5, the V gene TRBV5-6; tentatively, D is TRBD1 (6 bases). Germline V gene data show CDR1 as SGHDT and CDR2 as YYEEEE. The V end was cut by 2 bases, the J end by 5 bases, with 14 bases between. The CDR3 has 15 amino acids. The CDR3 sequence: CASSLMGEGDQPQHF. CDR3 nucleotides: TGTGCCAGCAGCTTAATGGGGGAGGGGGATCAGCCCCAGCATTTT.

DNA for the CDR3: TGTGCCAGCAGTTTACCCGGAGGAGCCTACGAGCAGTACTTC. This sequence encodes CASSLPGGAYEQYF. The chain couples TRBV28 to TRBJ2-7; D may be TRBD2 (5 bases). The CDR3 has 14 residues. Trimming took 2 bases from V and 2 from J, leaving 10 bases between them. Germline lookup yields CDR1 MDHEN and CDR2 SYDVKM.